This TCR beta chain was captured by sequencing in a study of human versus mouse CDR3 diversity and MHC coevolution. V lost 5 bases to trimming and J lost 11 bases, with 24 bases between them. This CDR3 comprises 15 residues. The germline gives CDR1 SGHTA, CDR2 FQGNSA. This clone was found once. Its antigen is unidentified. General observations from the study: iCHAO1 estimated the human TCR beta repertoire at 1.5 million to 2 million clonotypes.

Libraries were prepared by immunoSEQ multiplex PCR; TCRdb keeps only in-frame clonotypes and omits some of them. The sample records tens of thousands of clones, about 94% being singletons. The sequenced sample was naive CD4+ T cells from blood. This sample's subset: CD45RO-negative CD62L-positive naive CD4 T cells. The V call is TRBV7-2, the J call TRBJ2-5; a weak D match, TRBD2 (8 bases). This receptor was obtained from a person aged 25 to 75 in good health. CDR3 nucleotides: TGTGCCAGCAGCCAAGGCCCGGGAGGGGGCTGGGAGCAGTACTTC. Translated, it gives CASSQGPGGGWEQYF.